The sequence of this TCR beta chain was determined in a study of blood T cell repertoires in COVID-19. The data were produced by immunoSEQ multiplex PCR, yet TCRdb's version contains in-frame clones alone and is incomplete. In the table there are about 190,000 clones, less than 80% of which are singletons. The germline CDR1 and CDR2 sequences are SEHNR and FQNEAQ (reference sequence). CDR3 length: 16 amino acids. Deletions cut 6 bases from V and 3 bases from J, with 18 bases between. The rearrangement links TRBV7-9 to TRBJ1-3, with D possibly TRBD1 on 5 matching bases. Input material: peripheral blood. This clonotype was obtained from a woman between 45 and 60 years old with acute or convalescent COVID-19. CDR3 in amino acids: CASSVSDTSLGNTIYF. CDR3 bases: TGTGCCAGCAGTGTATCGGACACATCTCTTGGAAACACCATATATTTT.